This is a list of T cell receptor beta chains from one sample in a study of blood T cell repertoires in COVID-19. The protocol was immunoSEQ multiplex PCR, while the TCRdb copy is restricted to in-frame clones and leaves out a portion. The data hold around 370,000 clones, with about 88% observed a single time. Sequences were obtained from PBMCs or T cells enriched from blood (not recorded which). These receptors were taken from a woman under 30 who had recovered from COVID-19. The CDR3 runs from the conserved cysteine through the conserved F or W. A D gene is named only where the DNA matches it firmly. The listing skips clone size in some rows; elsewhere it reads once, few, many or a size class.

once TRBJ1-2 . TRBV9 CASSVDSGEGYTF TGTGCCAGCAGCGTAGATTCGGGGGAAGGCTACACCTTC
. TRBJ2-1 . TRBV10-3 CAISDQGGGKDNEQFF TGTGCCATCAGTGACCAGGGGGGCGGGAAGGACAATGAGCAGTTCTTC
. TRBJ2-7 TRBD1 TRBV2 CASRGQEQYF TGTGCCAGCAGGGGACAGGAGCAGTACTTC
. TRBJ1-4 . TRBV9 CASSVGPREHEKLFF TGTGCCAGCAGCGTAGGCCCCCGGGAGCATGAAAAACTGTTTTTT
. TRBJ1-2 TRBD1 TRBV3-1/TRBV3-2 CASSQGTGDYGYTF TGTGCCAGCAGCCAAGGGACAGGGGACTATGGCTACACCTTC
. TRBJ2-7 . TRBV6-4 CASITQGYRYEQYF TGTGCCAGCATCACCCAGGGGTATAGGTACGAGCAGTACTTC
. TRBJ2-7 . TRBV2 CASSEALQGSPSYEQYF TGTGCCAGCAGTGAAGCGCTTCAGGGATCCCCCTCCTACGAGCAGTACTTC
. TRBJ1-2 . TRBV5-1 CASALGQSSNYGYTF TGCGCCAGCGCATTAGGACAGAGTTCTAACTATGGCTACACCTTC
. TRBJ1-6 . TRBV30 CAWSVGETNSPLHF TGTGCCTGGAGTGTAGGGGAAACTAATTCACCCCTCCACTTT
. TRBJ1-4 TRBD1 TRBV20-1 CSASASTGTGRKLFF TGCAGTGCTAGTGCCAGCACCGGGACAGGGAGAAAACTGTTTTTT
. TRBJ2-7 . TRBV7-9 CASSNWDIISYEQYF TGTGCCAGCAGCAACTGGGACATTATCTCCTACGAGCAGTACTTC
. TRBJ1-1 TRBD1 TRBV29-1 CSVGQGGTEAFF TGCAGCGTGGGACAGGGGGGCACTGAAGCTTTCTTT
. TRBJ1-2 TRBD1 TRBV19 CASSPPDRYYGYTF TGTGCCAGTAGTCCCCCGGACAGGTACTATGGCTACACCTTC
. TRBJ1-6 . TRBV6-1 CASSLIEGSSPLHF TGTGCCAGCAGTTTAATAGAAGGGAGTTCACCCCTCCACTTT
. TRBJ1-2 TRBD1 TRBV4-1 CASSQEGDRGNYGYTF TGCGCCAGCAGCCAAGAGGGGGACAGGGGAAACTATGGCTACACCTTC
. TRBJ1-6 TRBD1 TRBV2 CASSSGTGTNSPLHF TGTGCCAGCTCATCTGGGACAGGGACAAATTCACCCCTCCACTTT
. TRBJ1-1 . TRBV9 CASSVQRQFSSEAFF TGTGCCAGCAGCGTACAGAGACAGTTTTCATCTGAAGCTTTCTTT
. TRBJ2-5 TRBD2 TRBV6-5 CASSYVTSGGQETQYF TGTGCCAGCAGTTACGTCACTAGCGGGGGCCAAGAGACCCAGTACTTC
. TRBJ2-3 TRBD2 TRBV6-4 CASSGSGGADTQYF TGTGCCAGCAGTGGTAGCGGGGGAGCAGATACGCAGTATTTT
. TRBJ2-7 TRBD1 TRBV27 CASRDRDSYEQYF TGTGCCAGCCGCGACAGGGATAGCTACGAGCAGTACTTC
. TRBJ2-1 TRBD2 TRBV19 CASSIVASGGAGNEQFF TGTGCCAGTAGTATCGTCGCTAGCGGGGGGGCGGGCAATGAGCAGTTCTTC
. TRBJ1-4 TRBD1 TRBV10-1 CASSEWPGGADATNEKLFF TGCGCCAGCAGTGAGTGGCCAGGGGGCGCCGATGCAACTAATGAAAAACTGTTTTTT
. TRBJ2-4 . TRBV12-5 CASGSGVQNIQYF TGTGCTAGTGGGTCGGGAGTGCAAAACATTCAGTACTTC
. TRBJ1-6 . TRBV12-5 CASGFGIGDKSSYNSPLHF TGTGCTAGTGGTTTCGGCATTGGGGACAAAAGCTCCTATAATTCACCCCTCCACTTT
. TRBJ1-1 . TRBV6-2/TRBV6-3 CASSSPPRGTEAFF TGTGCCAGCAGTTCCCCCCCACGAGGCACTGAAGCTTTCTTT
. TRBJ1-6 . TRBV14 CASSQAQSPLHF TGTGCCAGCAGCCAGGCTCAGTCACCCCTCCACTTT
. TRBJ1-4 . TRBV4-2 CASSQDDSEKLFF TGTGCCAGCAGCCAAGATGACAGTGAAAAACTGTTTTTT
. TRBJ2-5 . TRBV5-5 CASSWGDRQETQYF TGTGCCAGCAGCTGGGGTGACAGGCAAGAGACCCAGTACTTC
few TRBJ2-1 . TRBV6-4 CASSISAVDEQFF TGTGCCAGCAGTATATCAGCGGTAGATGAGCAGTTCTTC
. TRBJ1-5 . TRBV27 CASSYGQSGQPQHF TGTGCCAGCAGTTACGGACAGTCCGGACAGCCCCAGCATTTT
. TRBJ1-1 TRBD1 TRBV12-5 CASGTGYEAFF TGTGCTAGTGGGACAGGGTATGAGGCTTTCTTT
. TRBJ1-2 TRBD1 TRBV4-1 CASSQPTGQVGFNYGYTF TGCGCCAGCAGCCAACCTACGGGACAGGTGGGCTTTAACTATGGCTACACCTTC
. TRBJ1-5 . TRBV24-1 CATSDSGASNQPQHF TGTGCCACCAGTGATAGCGGGGCTAGCAATCAGCCCCAGCATTTT
few TRBJ1-1 . TRBV6-5 CASIRTEPNTEAFF TGTGCCAGCATTCGGACAGAACCTAACACTGAAGCTTTCTTT
. TRBJ2-7 TRBD2 TRBV7-2 CASSTLRPSGDRSYEQYF TGTGCCAGCAGCACCCTTCGGCCTAGCGGGGATCGCTCCTACGAGCAGTACTTC
. TRBJ2-5 TRBD1 TRBV28 CASSLDRGRETQYF TGTGCCAGCAGTCTGGACAGGGGACGGGAGACCCAGTACTTC
. TRBJ1-4 . TRBV15 CATSRDPGVNEKLFF TGTGCCACCAGCAGAGATCCGGGGGTTAATGAAAAACTGTTTTTT
. TRBJ1-2 . TRBV7-9 CASSPLRQANYGYTF TGTGCCAGCAGCCCGCTTCGACAGGCTAACTATGGCTACACCTTC
. TRBJ1-3 TRBD1 TRBV18 CASSPRTGERNSGNTIYF TGTGCCAGCTCACCCCGGACAGGGGAAAGAAACTCTGGAAACACCATATATTTT
. TRBJ1-1 . TRBV4-2 CASSQDSAGLNTEAFF TGTGCCAGCAGCCAAGACTCCGCAGGGTTGAACACTGAAGCTTTCTTT
. TRBJ1-5 . TRBV4-1 CASSQAGRDEQPQHF TGCGCCAGCAGCCAAGCGGGTCGGGATGAGCAGCCCCAGCATTTT
. TRBJ2-5 . TRBV7-9 CASSQQETQYF TGTGCCAGCAGCCAACAAGAGACCCAGTACTTC
. TRBJ2-5 TRBD2 TRBV5-1 CASSYGTSGGQETQYF TGCGCCAGCAGCTACGGGACTAGCGGGGGCCAAGAGACCCAGTACTTC
once TRBJ2-3 . TRBV10-3 CAISDSGVVRDTQYF TGTGCCATCAGTGATTCGGGGGTCGTGAGGGATACGCAGTATTTT
. TRBJ2-1 TRBD2 TRBV5-4 CASRWGLAGSNEQFF TGTGCCAGCAGGTGGGGACTAGCGGGGTCCAATGAGCAGTTCTTC
once TRBJ1-1 . TRBV7-8 CASSFASTEAFF TGTGCCAGCAGCTTCGCCAGCACTGAAGCTTTCTTT
. TRBJ1-1 . TRBV7-8 CASSLAWTAEAFF TGTGCCAGCAGCTTAGCGTGGACAGCTGAAGCTTTCTTT
. TRBJ2-7 . TRBV9 CASSPSAASVYEQYF TGTGCCAGCAGTCCTTCCGCCGCTAGCGTCTACGAGCAGTACTTC
once TRBJ1-1 TRBD1 TRBV5-4 CASRPDRAGTEAFF TGTGCCAGCAGGCCGGACAGGGCGGGCACTGAAGCTTTCTTT
. TRBJ1-2 . TRBV5-1 CASSLSPLGLLDYTF TGCGCCAGCAGCTTGTCCCCCCTTGGTCTTTTAGACTACACCTTC
. TRBJ2-7 . TRBV7-6 CASSLNRDFNYEQYF TGTGCCAGCAGCTTAAACCGGGACTTCAACTACGAGCAGTACTTC
. TRBJ1-2 . TRBV2 CASSQITSEVVYGYTF TGTGCCAGCAGCCAAATAACTAGTGAGGTGGTTTATGGCTACACCTTC
. TRBJ1-1 . TRBV7-9 CASRDSEAFF TGTGCCAGCAGGGACAGTGAAGCTTTCTTT
. TRBJ1-5 TRBD1 TRBV15 CATSRPGGDQPQHF TGTGCCACCAGCAGACCAGGGGGCGATCAGCCCCAGCATTTT
few TRBJ1-1 TRBD1 TRBV2 CASSDRENTEAFF TGTGCCAGCAGCGACAGGGAAAACACTGAAGCTTTCTTT